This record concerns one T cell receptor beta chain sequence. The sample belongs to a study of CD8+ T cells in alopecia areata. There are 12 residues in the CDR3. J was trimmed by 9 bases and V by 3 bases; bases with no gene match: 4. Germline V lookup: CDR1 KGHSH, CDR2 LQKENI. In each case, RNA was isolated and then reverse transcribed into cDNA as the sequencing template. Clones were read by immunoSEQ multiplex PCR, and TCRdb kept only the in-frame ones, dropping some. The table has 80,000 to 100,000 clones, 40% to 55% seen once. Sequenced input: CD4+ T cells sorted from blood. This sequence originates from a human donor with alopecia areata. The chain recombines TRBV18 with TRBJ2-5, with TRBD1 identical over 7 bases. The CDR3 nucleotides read TGTGCCAGCTCACCGTATGGACAGGCCCAGTACTTC. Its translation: CASSPYGQAQYF.